These T cell receptor beta chains were read from a single sample in a study of persistence of HIV-infected CD4 T cells. Profiling relied on immunoSEQ multiplex PCR, and the TCRdb table lists in-frame clones only, not all of them. The sample records fewer than 40,000 clones, about 80% being singletons. Antigens for these TCRs are unknown. The sample consisted of CD4+ T cells sorted from PBMCs after approximately 19-hour stimulation, taken from a patient who received antiretroviral therapy. These receptors came from an adult woman with HIV who was CMV-seropositive. The CDR3 runs from the conserved cysteine through the conserved F or W. The D gene is left open where the match is weak. Clone size is given for some rows only: seen once, a few or many times, or a class if the clone is expanded.

J: TRBJ2-7; length: 13; D: TRBD1; V: TRBV29-1; size: NA; DNA: TGCAGCGTTGGGCCCACAGGGGGCCGCGAGCAGTACTTC; CDR3: CSVGPTGGREQYF
J: TRBJ2-1; length: 17; D: TRBD2; V: TRBV4-1; size: NA; DNA: TGCGCCAGCAGCCACGTCCTAGATGGGCTAGCGGGAGCCGAGCAGTTCTTC; CDR3: CASSHVLDGLAGAEQFF
J: TRBJ2-7; length: 14; D: TRBD2; V: TRBV10-2; size: NA; DNA: TGCGCCAGCAGGGGACTAGCGGGAGGGTACGAGCAGTACTTC; CDR3: CASRGLAGGYEQYF
J: TRBJ1-1; length: 12; D: TRBD1; V: TRBV2; size: NA; DNA: TGTGCCAGCAGTATCCAGGGGGCTGAGGCTTTCTTT; CDR3: CASSIQGAEAFF
J: TRBJ1-6; length: 13; D: NA; V: TRBV10-3; size: NA; DNA: TGTGCCATCACTGTGACGGGGAATTCACCCCTCCACTTT; CDR3: CAITVTGNSPLHF
J: TRBJ1-1; length: 16; D: TRBD1; V: TRBV4-3; size: NA; DNA: TGCGCCAGCAGCCAAGAAATGAAACAGGGGGCCTCTGAAGCTTTCTTT; CDR3: CASSQEMKQGASEAFF
J: TRBJ1-5; length: 14; D: NA; V: TRBV28; size: NA; DNA: TGTGCCAGCAGTTCCGGGGGCGGAAGGCAGCCCCAGCATTTT; CDR3: CASSSGGGRQPQHF
J: TRBJ1-1; length: 17; D: NA; V: TRBV21-1; size: NA; DNA: TGTGCCAGCAGCAAAGAGCTTTTCAGGGATCGAGGGACTGAAGCTTTCTTT; CDR3: CASSKELFRDRGTEAFF
J: TRBJ1-1; length: 15; D: TRBD1; V: TRBV6-1; size: NA; DNA: TGTGCCAGCAGTGAACCTTACAGGGGGCGGACTGAAGCTTTCTTT; CDR3: CASSEPYRGRTEAFF
J: TRBJ2-1; length: 16; D: NA; V: TRBV24-1; size: once; DNA: TGTGCCACCAGTGATTCCGGAGGGAGAGCGAACAATGAGCAGTTCTTC; CDR3: CATSDSGGRANNEQFF
J: TRBJ1-2; length: 14; D: NA; V: TRBV29-1; size: NA; DNA: TGCAGCGTTGAACTGAGGTTGACTAACTATGGCTACACCTTC; CDR3: CSVELRLTNYGYTF
J: TRBJ2-5; length: 16; D: TRBD1; V: TRBV24-1; size: NA; DNA: TGTGCCACCAGTTCTGCACCGGGACAGGGGAAAGAGACCCAGTACTTC; CDR3: CATSSAPGQGKETQYF
J: TRBJ2-1; length: 12; D: NA; V: TRBV29-1; size: NA; DNA: TGCAGCGTTGATTTGCTTATGGGAGAGCAGTTCTTC; CDR3: CSVDLLMGEQFF
J: TRBJ2-7; length: 17; D: TRBD1; V: TRBV15; size: NA; DNA: TGTGCCACCAGCAGAGATTACGTGGGACAGGGACCCTACGAGCAGTACTTC; CDR3: CATSRDYVGQGPYEQYF
J: TRBJ1-5; length: 15; D: NA; V: TRBV5-6; size: few; DNA: TGTGCCAGCAGCTTGAAGCCCTCTGGCAATCAGCCCCAGCATTTT; CDR3: CASSLKPSGNQPQHF
J: TRBJ1-5; length: 12; D: NA; V: TRBV6-2/TRBV6-3; size: once; DNA: TGTGCCAGCAGTTCCTTATTTCAGCCCCAGCATTTT; CDR3: CASSSLFQPQHF
J: TRBJ1-1; length: 13; D: NA; V: TRBV25-1; size: NA; DNA: TGTGCCAGCAGAGAACAGTTAAACACTGAAGCTTTCTTT; CDR3: CASREQLNTEAFF
J: TRBJ2-3; length: 15; D: TRBD1; V: TRBV9; size: NA; DNA: TGTGCCAGCAGCTCTAGACAGGGTAGCACAGATACGCAGTATTTT; CDR3: CASSSRQGSTDTQYF
J: TRBJ1-2; length: 13; D: NA; V: TRBV2; size: NA; DNA: TGTGCCAGCAGTCAGGGGCCTGGATTAGGCTACACCTTC; CDR3: CASSQGPGLGYTF
J: TRBJ2-1; length: 15; D: NA; V: TRBV19; size: once; DNA: TGTGCCAGTAGTATAGAAGGGCCCTCCTACAATGAGCAGTTCTTC; CDR3: CASSIEGPSYNEQFF
J: TRBJ1-3; length: 17; D: NA; V: TRBV4-3; size: NA; DNA: TGCGCCAGCAGCCAAGATGGCCAGACAAGCTCTGGAAACACCATATATTTT; CDR3: CASSQDGQTSSGNTIYF
J: TRBJ2-7; length: 13; D: NA; V: TRBV5-1; size: NA; DNA: TGCGCCAGCAGCTCTTCCGGGACTGTCGAGCAGTACTTC; CDR3: CASSSSGTVEQYF
J: TRBJ2-4; length: 14; D: NA; V: TRBV2; size: NA; DNA: TGTGCCAGCCTACCAGGGCTAGCCAAAAACATTCAGTACTTC; CDR3: CASLPGLAKNIQYF
J: TRBJ1-1; length: 14; D: NA; V: TRBV29-1; size: NA; DNA: TGCAGCGTTTCTACCGGGACCCAGCGCGCTGAAGCTTTCTTT; CDR3: CSVSTGTQRAEAFF
J: TRBJ2-7; length: 13; D: NA; V: TRBV20-1; size: NA; DNA: TGCAGTGCTAGTAGGCCGGATAACTACGAGCAGTACTTC; CDR3: CSASRPDNYEQYF
J: TRBJ2-7; length: 12; D: NA; V: TRBV29-1; size: NA; DNA: TGCAGCGTCCGGACAGATTCCTACGAGCAGTACTTC; CDR3: CSVRTDSYEQYF
J: TRBJ1-5; length: 14; D: TRBD1; V: TRBV19; size: NA; DNA: TGTGCCAGTAGAAAGGGACAGGTCAATCAGCCCCAGCATTTT; CDR3: CASRKGQVNQPQHF
J: TRBJ2-1; length: 15; D: NA; V: TRBV5-1; size: NA; DNA: TGCGCCAGCAGCTTGGGGGCCTTAGCAGGTGTTGAGCAGTTCTTC; CDR3: CASSLGALAGVEQFF
J: TRBJ1-2; length: 15; D: NA; V: TRBV5-1; size: NA; DNA: TGCGCCAGCAGCTTGGGGGCGGGATTTAACTATGGCTACACCTTC; CDR3: CASSLGAGFNYGYTF
J: TRBJ2-5; length: 17; D: TRBD2; V: TRBV2; size: NA; DNA: TGTGCCAGCAGTGAAACGGGACTAGCGGGGATACAAGAGACCCAGTACTTC; CDR3: CASSETGLAGIQETQYF
J: TRBJ1-2; length: 15; D: TRBD1; V: TRBV19; size: NA; DNA: TGTGCCAGTAGTGGGGACAGGGGGCCGCGCTATGGCTACACCTTC; CDR3: CASSGDRGPRYGYTF
J: TRBJ2-1; length: 16; D: NA; V: TRBV18; size: NA; DNA: TGTGCCAGCTCACCGAGCAGGCAGAGCTCCTACAATGAGCAGTTCTTC; CDR3: CASSPSRQSSYNEQFF
J: TRBJ1-5; length: 14; D: NA; V: TRBV3-1/TRBV3-2; size: once; DNA: TGTGCCAGCACACACTCGGGGGGCAATCAGCCCCAGCATTTT; CDR3: CASTHSGGNQPQHF
J: TRBJ2-7; length: 13; D: TRBD1; V: TRBV5-1; size: once; DNA: TGCGCCAGCAGCTTCTGGACAGGTTACGAGCAGTACTTC; CDR3: CASSFWTGYEQYF
J: TRBJ1-1; length: 14; D: TRBD1; V: TRBV6-5; size: NA; DNA: TGTGCCAGCAAGGGCCTACAGGGGCCCACTGAAGCTTTCTTT; CDR3: CASKGLQGPTEAFF
J: TRBJ2-2; length: 14; D: NA; V: TRBV3-1/TRBV3-2; size: NA; DNA: TGTGCCAGCCTAGCCAGGGGAGGGACCGGGGAGCTGTTTTTT; CDR3: CASLARGGTGELFF
J: TRBJ1-2; length: 14; D: TRBD1; V: TRBV18; size: few; DNA: TGTGCCAGCTCACCGAGGGACAGAAACTATGGCTACACCTTC; CDR3: CASSPRDRNYGYTF